This T cell receptor beta chain came from a study of cytomegalovirus exposure and HLA in healthy donors. Study-wide background: In terms of ancestry, the Caucasian-associated cluster contained roughly four fifths of the approximately 380 genotyped donors.

This clone was detected only once. 13 Jbeta primers and 60 Vbeta primers were used for the PCR. Authors' data handling: A later analysis tallied some 84 million unique TCR beta chains, some 10 million of them shared. Assay used: immunoSEQ multiplex PCR; TCRdb lists only in-frame clones, some missing. The V and J calls and clone size come from that table; D and trimming were worked out from the DNA. The top ten hold about 7% of the sample, which has about 160,000 clones, approximately 72% seen once. Sequencing was done on a sample of PBMCs. This clonotype originated in a man between 40 and 49 years old in good health and CMV-seropositive.

The CDR3 reads CASSAIQGITGELFF. CDR3 coding DNA: TGTGCCAGCAGCGCGATACAGGGTATCACCGGGGAGCTGTTTTTT. The rearrangement uses TRBV9 and TRBJ2-2, with D perhaps matching TRBD1 (6 bases). CDR3 size: 15 residues. Germline V gene sequence: CDR1 SGDLS, CDR2 YYNGEE. Trimming took 3 bases from V and 4 from J, leaving 13 bases between them.